The next 9 T cell receptor beta chains were all read from a single sample in a study of T cell changes during pregnancy in multiple sclerosis. Profiling relied on immunoSEQ multiplex PCR, and the TCRdb table lists in-frame clones only, not all of them. The table lists roughly 40,000 clones, 90% of them singletons, with more than 0.4% in the top ten. Specimen: CD4+ T cells from peripheral blood mononuclear cells, collected in the third trimester of pregnancy. The receptors originated from a female donor with multiple sclerosis, enrolled in a pregnancy study.

This chain connects TRBV9 to TRBJ2-1, with D unresolved. Trimming removed 4 bases from V and 3 bases from J, with 17 bases in between. Germline assignment: CDR1 SGDLS and CDR2 YYNGEE. The CDR3 is made up of 16 amino acids. In nucleotides, the CDR3 is TGTGCCAGCAGCCTAGAATCTACCTCTTACTACAATGAGCAGTTCTTC. As protein: CASSLESTSYYNEQFF.

V and J are TRBV5-5 and TRBJ2-7; D might be TRBD2 (5 bases). This CDR3 contains 12 residues. Germline V CDR1 and CDR2: SGHKS, YYEKEE (reference sequence). V lost 4 bases and J 13 bases, leaving 18 bases between the germline ends. The chain's CDR3 is CASSAIGLASYF. The CDR3 DNA sequence: TGTGCCAGCAGCGCGATAGGGCTAGCATCTTACTTC.

The chain carries TRBV19 and TRBJ2-7; perhaps TRBD1 as D (6 bases). Germline values: CDR1 LNHDA, CDR2 SQIVND (reference sequence). The V and J ends lost 3 bases and 6 bases respectively, with 15 bases between them. CDR3 length: 14 residues. The CDR3 region is CASSIKQGAREQYF. The CDR3 nucleotides read TGTGCCAGTAGTATTAAACAGGGTGCCCGCGAGCAGTACTTC.

CDR3 DNA: TGTGCCAGCAGCTCCCGACAGGGGGACTTAGGGGAGCAGTACTTC. Residues: CASSSRQGDLGEQYF. The genes are TRBV11-2 and TRBJ2-7, with 9 bases that match TRBD1. In germline, CDR1 is SGHAT, CDR2 FQNNGV. V trimming: 4 bases; J trimming: 7 bases; junction bases outside the gene matches: 11. The CDR3 extends over 15 amino acids.

The chain carries TRBV28 and TRBJ2-1; tentatively, D is TRBD1 (5 bases). V lost 6 bases and J 8 bases, leaving 14 bases between the germline ends. This CDR3 has 13 residues. Germline loops: CDR1 MDHEN, CDR2 SYDVKM. The CDR3 nucleotides read TGTGCCAGCAGAGAGGAACCCAGGGATGAGCAGTTCTTC. It translates to CASREEPRDEQFF. The full variable domain, rest sourced from reference TRBV28 and TRBJ2-1, is DVKVTQSSRYLVKRTGEKVFLECVQDMDHENMFWYRQDPGLGLRLIYFSYDVKMKEKGDIPEGYSVSREKKERFSLILESASTNQTSMYLCASREEPRDEQFFGPGTRLTVL.

This sequence joins TRBV11-1 and TRBJ1-1, with a tentative D call TRBD1 (5 bases). The CDR3 loop spans 17 amino acids. Germline CDR1 reads SGHAT; CDR2 reads FQDESV (reference sequence). V lost 5 bases, J lost 3 bases, and 22 bases lay in between. In DNA form, the CDR3 reads TGTGCCAGCAGCCCCCCAACGGGACTTTTAGACCACACTGAAGCTTTCTTT. This sequence encodes CASSPPTGLLDHTEAFF.

The gene calls are TRBV6-1 and TRBJ2-1, with a tentative D call TRBD2 (6 bases). The length of the CDR3 is 14 residues. Trimming removed 7 bases from V and 1 base from J, with 11 bases in between. Germline CDR1 is MNHNS and CDR2 is SASEGT. CDR3 DNA sequence: TGTGCCAGCACAGGCGGGATTTCCTACAATGAGCAGTTCTTC. It codes for CASTGGISYNEQFF.

V is TRBV18 and J is TRBJ2-2; TRBD1 matches 7 bases. The CDR3 consists of 15 residues. V lost 5 bases and J lost 3; bases outside the gene matches: 6. In germline, CDR1 is KGHSH, CDR2 LQKENI. For the CDR3, the DNA is TGTGCCAGCTCAGCCGACAGGGTTGACACCGGGGAGCTGTTTTTT. It encodes CASSADRVDTGELFF.

The chain recombines TRBV2 with TRBJ1-5, with D possibly TRBD1 on 6 matching bases. The CDR3 consists of 17 residues. The V end was cut by 7 bases, the J end by 0 bases, with 19 bases between. The germline V gene has CDR1 SNHLY and CDR2 FYNNEI. The CDR3, as DNA: TGTGCCAGCAAAGGGGGTTCCAGGACACATAGCAATCAGCCCCAGCATTTT. It yields the protein CASKGGSRTHSNQPQHF.